This entry describes one T cell receptor (beta chain). Its target is unknown. CD4+ naive, central memory, regulatory and stem cell-like memory subsets were isolated by sorting on CD45RO/CCR7/CD25/CD127/CD95/CD27. This sample stems from a study of beta chain features in type 1 diabetes. Whole-study findings and limits: Naive, central memory and regulatory TCRB repertoires appeared more similar among patients than healthy donors.

Germline V gene sequence: CDR1 LNHDA, CDR2 SQIVND (reference sequence). Trimming took off 5 bases at V and 1 base at J, with 10 bases between the two ends. The CDR3 is 14 residues long. Expressed TCRB transcripts were sequenced because the isolated RNA had all been reverse transcribed beforehand. The method was immunoSEQ multiplex PCR; TCRdb's version includes in-frame clones alone and lacks a portion of them. This table has about 220,000 clones, approximately 10% appearing once. Sequences were obtained from central memory CD4+ T cells from blood. The receptor was isolated from a young man in good health. The chain employs TRBV19 and TRBJ2-3; D possibly corresponds to TRBD2 (6 bases). The CDR3 DNA sequence: TGTGCCAGTAGTTTGGAGCGGGGCACAGATACGCAGTATTTT. This translates into CASSLERGTDTQYF.